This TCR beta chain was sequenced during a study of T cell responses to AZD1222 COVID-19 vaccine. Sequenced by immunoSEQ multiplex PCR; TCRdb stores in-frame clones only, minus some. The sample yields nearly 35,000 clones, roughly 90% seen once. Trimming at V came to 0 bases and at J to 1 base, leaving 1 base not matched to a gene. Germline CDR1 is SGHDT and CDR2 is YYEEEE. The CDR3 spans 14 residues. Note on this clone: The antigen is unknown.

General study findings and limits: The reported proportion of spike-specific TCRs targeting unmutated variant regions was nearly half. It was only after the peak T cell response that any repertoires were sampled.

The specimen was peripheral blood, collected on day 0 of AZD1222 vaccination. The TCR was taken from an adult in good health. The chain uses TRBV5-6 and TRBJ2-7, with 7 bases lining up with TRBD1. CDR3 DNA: TGTGCCAGCAGCTTGGCGGGACAGTCCTACGAGCAGTACTTC. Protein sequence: CASSLAGQSYEQYF.